The subject of this entry is one T cell receptor (beta chain). The sample is drawn from a study of blood T cell repertoires in COVID-19. Across the study: Acute and convalescent COVID-19 samples came from the United States, Italy and Spain. T cells, B-cell-depleted T cells, or PBMCs provided the cDNA or gDNA that served as material.

The germline gives CDR1 DFQATT, CDR2 SNEGSKA (reference sequence). The CDR3 totals 11 residues. The J segment lost 11 bases and the V segment lost 3 bases, leaving 4 bases of the junction unmatched. Authors' methods: Reference gene primer amplification in the assay estimated nucleated cell counts. TCRdb's table, derived via immunoSEQ multiplex PCR, lists solely in-frame clones and lacks some. V and J calls and clone size are as listed in that table; D and trimming were resolved from the DNA. The sample holds approximately 54,000 clones; 85% to 95% are singletons and the top ten take less than 4%. The origin of this receptor is a man in his forties or fifties with acute or convalescent COVID-19. J is TRBJ2-3 and V is TRBV20-1; 8 nucleotides match TRBD2. Material for sequencing was peripheral blood. CDR3 region: CSASRREEQYF. The CDR3 region has the DNA TGCAGTGCTAGTAGGCGGGAGGAGCAGTATTTT.